This T cell receptor (beta chain) was captured by sequencing in a study of blood T cells in healthy people across ages. The CDR3 totals 15 residues. Germline CDR1 reads SGHAT; CDR2 reads FQNNGV. A sample-barcoded 5' primer and a J-beta primer mix were used in a second PCR of about 7 to 12 cycles. TCRdb recomputed calls from the 5' RACE reads with MiXCR, one row per CDR3 protein. The sample holds hundreds of thousands of distinct CDR3 sequences, 56% seen once. Material: blood. The source of this sequence is a man in his forties in good health. The chain combines TRBV11-2 with TRBJ2-4; D gene unclear. The end of the DNA fits TRBJ2-7 better, so the J call may be wrong. CDR3 bases: TGTGCCAGCAGCTTAGATCACCCCAGCTCTTACGAGCAGTACTTC. Its translation: CASSLDHPSSYEQYF.